This entry is about one T cell receptor (beta chain). The patients had localized lung adenocarcinoma, a non-small cell subtype. The germline gives CDR1 MNHNS, CDR2 SASEGT. There are 17 residues in the CDR3. The ends were cut back, 1 base at V and 2 bases at J, with 15 bases in the middle. This specimen comes from a study of CD4 and CD8 cells across lung adenocarcinoma regions. In TCRdb, the PCR reads were re-called with MiXCR into one record per CDR3 protein. The repertoire includes 5,700 or so distinct CDR3 sequences, 60% to 80% of them detected once, and approximately 20% sits in the top ten. The chain couples TRBV6-1 to TRBJ1-5; unclear D gene. The sample taken for sequencing was CD4+ T cells from the center of a lung tumor. The receptor's source is a female donor with lung adenocarcinoma. The CD4 and CD8 labels of this study may be unreliable. The CDR3 sequence is CASSEVLSHIGNQPQHF. Written as DNA, the CDR3 is TGTGCCAGCAGTGAAGTGCTCTCCCACATAGGCAATCAGCCCCAGCATTTT.